This T cell receptor beta chain was found in a study of blood T cell repertoires in COVID-19. Study at large: Both acute and convalescent COVID-19 samples were obtained from the United States, Italy and Spain. Sources were T cells, B-cell-depleted T cells, or PBMCs; the material itself was cDNA or gDNA.

Methods used by the authors: How many nucleated cells were present was estimated from reference gene primer amplification. Using immunoSEQ multiplex PCR, the repertoire was profiled, and TCRdb retains in-frame clones only, with some absent. The DNA was the basis for D and trimming; V, J and clone size are from that table. The sample gives about 130,000 clones, more than 80% of which show up once; 12% is in the top ten. The CDR3 totals 14 residues. The germline gives CDR1 SEHNR, CDR2 FQNEAQ (reference sequence). V was clipped by 5 bases and J by 2 bases; unmatched bases: 5. The TCR was taken from a woman in her sixties with acute or convalescent COVID-19. V is TRBV7-9 and J is TRBJ1-1; 7 positions match TRBD1. The specimen sequenced was peripheral blood. The CDR3 sequence: CASSARTGNTEAFF. The DNA for the CDR3 is TGTGCCAGCAGCGCGAGGACAGGAAACACTGAAGCTTTCTTT.